This T cell receptor beta chain was identified during a study of CD8 T cells in Susac syndrome. TCR beta was sequenced from blood CD8+ and CD4+ T cells. Healthy donors were controls matched for age and sex. FACS enriched CD8+ TEMRA cells, while bulk CD8+ and CD4+ were negatively isolated. Random hexamers were used to reverse transcribe roughly 0.45 to 1 ug of RNA. The amplification used immunoSEQ multiplex PCR on TCR beta CDR3; it spanned 54 Vbeta and 13 Jbeta. TCRdb called the immunoSEQ multiplex PCR reads again in MiXCR, with one record for every CDR3 protein. The data hold approximately 120,000 distinct CDR3 sequences, with 80% to 95% observed a single time. V was shortened by 4 bases and J by 3 bases, with 16 bases between the two germline ends. The CDR3 is made up of 15 amino acids. The germline V gene has CDR1 SGHRS and CDR2 YFSETQ.

Sequencing input: CD4+ T cells from PBMCs. The TCR originated in a human donor in good health. The gene calls are TRBV5-1 and TRBJ1-2; maybe TRBD1 (5 bases). CDR3 region: CASSPFAGTDYGYTF. The CDR3 DNA reads TGCGCCAGCAGCCCATTCGCCGGGACGGACTATGGCTACACCTTC.